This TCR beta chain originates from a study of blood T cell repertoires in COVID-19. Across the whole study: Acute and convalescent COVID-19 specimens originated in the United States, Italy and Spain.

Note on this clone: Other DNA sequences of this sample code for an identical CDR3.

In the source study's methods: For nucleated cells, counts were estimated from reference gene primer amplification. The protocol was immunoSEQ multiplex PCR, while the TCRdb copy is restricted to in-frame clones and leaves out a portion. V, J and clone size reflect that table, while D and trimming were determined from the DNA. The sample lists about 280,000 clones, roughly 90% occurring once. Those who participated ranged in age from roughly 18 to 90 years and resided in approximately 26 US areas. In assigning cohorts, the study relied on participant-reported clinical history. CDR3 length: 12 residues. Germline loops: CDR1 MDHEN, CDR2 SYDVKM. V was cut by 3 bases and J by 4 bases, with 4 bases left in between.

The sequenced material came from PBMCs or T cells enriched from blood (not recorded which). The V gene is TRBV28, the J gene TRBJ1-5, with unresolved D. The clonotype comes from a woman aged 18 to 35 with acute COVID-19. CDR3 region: CASSFLNQPQHF. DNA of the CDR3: TGTGCCAGCAGTTTTCTTAATCAGCCCCAGCATTTT.